These 23 T cell receptor beta chains originate from one sample sequenced in a study of beta chain features in type 1 diabetes. No antigen has been identified for these receptors. Whole-study findings and limits: Among all four CD4+ subsets, Type 1 diabetes patients had TCRB CDR3s that were moderately but significantly shorter.

Expressed TCRB transcripts got sequenced, as all isolated RNA was reverse transcribed. TCRdb keeps only in-frame clones here, not all; method: immunoSEQ multiplex PCR. The sample comprises 600,000 to 700,000 clones, under 15% of which are singletons, and 0.095% to 0.15% rests with the top ten. Sequenced input: naive CD4+ T cells from blood. Receptors originate from a man younger than 40 with type 1 diabetes.

This clone was seen a handful of times. The chain couples TRBV29-1 to TRBJ2-7; D possibly corresponds to TRBD1 (6 bases). Trimming removed 8 bases from V and 4 bases from J, with 21 bases in between. Germline assignment: CDR1 SQVTM and CDR2 ANQGSEA. This CDR3 spans 14 amino acids. As DNA, the CDR3 is TGCAGCACTTACTCCGGGACAAGCACATACGAGCAGTACTTC. This codes for CSTYSGTSTYEQYF.

This clone was detected a few times. This chain uses TRBV4-3 with TRBJ1-5, with D possibly TRBD1 on 6 matching bases. The CDR3 is 14 amino acids. Germline values: CDR1 LGHNA, CDR2 YSLEER. V was cut by 2 bases and J by 7 bases, with 12 bases left in between. The CDR3 region is CASSQNEGVQPQHF. The CDR3 DNA reads as TGCGCCAGCAGCCAAAACGAGGGGGTCCAGCCCCAGCATTTT.

V usage is TRBV30 and J usage is TRBJ2-5; 8 bases agree with TRBD1. The CDR3 runs 13 residues. After removal of 3 bases from V and 5 bases from J, the junction contained 5 bases not matched to a gene. Germline assignment: CDR1 GTSNPN and CDR2 SVGIG (reference sequence). This CDR3 reads CAWSGQGGETQYF. Here the CDR3 DNA reads TGTGCCTGGAGCGGACAGGGCGGGGAGACCCAGTACTTC.

This clone was seen a few times. This sequence joins TRBV29-1 and TRBJ2-5; 8 bases agree with TRBD2. Germline V CDR1 and CDR2: SQVTM, ANQGSEA. V trimming: 4 bases; J trimming: 5 bases; junction bases outside the gene matches: 12. CDR3 length equals 15 residues. CDR3 bases: TGCAGCGTTGGGAAGGGAGTAAGACTAGCGGAGACCCAGTACTTC. Its protein is CSVGKGVRLAETQYF.

The V call is TRBV29-1, the J call TRBJ1-5, with 7 bases fitting TRBD1. The length of the CDR3 is 14 residues. Per germline, CDR1 SQVTM and CDR2 ANQGSEA. Germline trimming cut 6 bases from V and 3 bases from J; bases unmatched to any gene: 8. DNA of the CDR3: TGCAGCGTGGGGGACAGCCAGAACAATCAGCCCCAGCATTTT. It yields the protein CSVGDSQNNQPQHF.

There are a few counts of this clone. The rearrangement joins TRBV6-5 to TRBJ1-6; possibly TRBD1 for D (6 bases). Trimming stripped 5 bases from V and 9 bases from J, with 14 bases between. The CDR3 covers 14 residues. Per germline, CDR1 MNHEY and CDR2 SVGAGI. The DNA of the CDR3 is TGTGCCAGCAGTACGACAGGTTCTGGTTCACCCCTCCACTTT. It yields the protein CASSTTGSGSPLHF.

This clone occurred a few times. V gene TRBV9 combines with J gene TRBJ1-2; TRBD1 might be the D (6 bases). The germline V gene encodes CDR1 SGDLS and CDR2 YYNGEE. CDR3 size: 14 residues. Trimming removed 0 bases from V and 6 bases from J, with 12 bases in between. The CDR3 loop is CASSVERGADGYTF. CDR3 nucleotide sequence: TGTGCCAGCAGCGTAGAAAGGGGGGCCGATGGCTACACCTTC.

CDR3 loop: CASSRGQGADETQYF. CDR3 nucleotides: TGTGCCAGTAGCCGAGGACAGGGGGCGGATGAGACCCAGTACTTC. The J gene is TRBJ2-5, the V gene TRBV19; 11 bases agree with TRBD1. Germline CDR1 reads LNHDA; CDR2 reads SQIVND (reference sequence). CDR3 length equals 15 residues. V was pared by 6 bases and J by 5 bases, with 8 bases of the junction left unmatched.

The chain couples TRBV14 to TRBJ1-5; D gene ambiguous. CDR3 length: 13 amino acids. The V gene's germline CDR1 is SGHDN and CDR2 FVKESK. Trimming took 0 bases from V and 6 from J, leaving 6 bases between them. The CDR3 here is CASSQENFQPQHF. In nucleotides, the CDR3 is TGTGCCAGCAGCCAAGAAAATTTTCAGCCCCAGCATTTT.

This clone came up a few times. This chain uses TRBV9 with TRBJ1-2; 10 nucleotides align to TRBD1. The junction had 9 bases not matched to a gene; V was cut back by 4 bases and J by 3 bases. Germline CDR1 and CDR2: SGDLS and YYNGEE. The CDR3 loop spans 16 amino acids. CDR3 in DNA: TGTGCCAGCAGCCCCCAGACAGGGGGCGCTCACTATGGCTACACCTTC. It specifies CASSPQTGGAHYGYTF.

The CDR3 bases are TGTGCCAGCAGTTACCTCGGGGAGGAGTTCTTC. This sequence encodes CASSYLGEEFF. The chain is built from TRBV6-5 and TRBJ2-1; possible D gene TRBD2, 6 bases. V lost 2 bases to trimming and J lost 14 bases, with 10 bases between them. CDR1 is MNHEY, CDR2 SVGAGI, per germline. The CDR3 covers 11 residues.

This clone was counted only a few times. The chain combines TRBV7-8 with TRBJ2-1, with D maybe TRBD1 (7 bases). Trimming removed 0 bases from V and 2 bases from J, with 8 bases in between. The CDR3 runs 15 residues. Per the germline V gene, CDR1 is SGHVS and CDR2 is FQNEAQ. Here the CDR3 DNA reads TGTGCCAGCAGCTTAGCCAGGGGGGCCTACAATGAGCAGTTCTTC. Translation gives CASSLARGAYNEQFF.

The rearrangement links TRBV7-2 to TRBJ1-3; unclear D gene. Trimming took 7 bases from V and 0 from J, leaving 13 bases between them. The CDR3 loop spans 15 amino acids. Germline CDR1 reads SGHTA; CDR2 reads FQGNSA. The CDR3 sequence is CASNIGVNSGNTIYF. DNA of the CDR3: TGTGCCAGCAACATCGGGGTCAACTCTGGAAACACCATATATTTT.

This clone was seen a handful of times. The rearrangement uses TRBV7-2 and TRBJ2-7; possibly TRBD2 for D (6 bases). Germline-derived CDR1 and CDR2 are SGHTA and FQGNSA. The CDR3 covers 13 residues. Trimming pared 2 bases from V and 4 bases from J, leaving 9 bases between. The CDR3 here is CASSLREQYEQYF. The CDR3 DNA sequence: TGTGCCAGCAGCTTACGGGAGCAGTACGAGCAGTACTTC.

This clone has more than one count but fewer than ten. V gene TRBV7-2 combines with J gene TRBJ2-5; TRBD1 agrees at 9 bases. After removal of 5 bases from V and 7 bases from J, the junction contained 8 bases not matched to a gene. Germline lookup yields CDR1 SGHTA and CDR2 FQGNSA. The CDR3 totals 14 residues. This CDR3 reads CASSTGTGLVTQYF. CDR3 DNA sequence: TGTGCCAGCAGCACCGGGACAGGGCTGGTGACCCAGTACTTC.

This clone was seen more than once but under ten times. V is TRBV6-1 and J is TRBJ1-6, with D perhaps TRBD1 (6 bases). From germline, CDR1 is MNHNS and CDR2 SASEGT. Between the trimmed V and J ends, which lost 4 bases and 8 bases, there was a span of 21 bases. The CDR3 length is 17 residues. The CDR3: CASSAKAGGRGDSPLHF. Here the CDR3 DNA reads TGTGCCAGCAGTGCGAAAGCGGGCGGCAGGGGTGATTCACCCCTCCACTTT.

This clone was found a few times. The V gene is TRBV4-2, the J gene TRBJ1-4, with D unclear. Germline CDR1 LGHNA, CDR2 YNFKEQ. V was shortened by 4 bases and J by 8 bases, with 8 bases between the two germline ends. The CDR3 consists of 12 residues. CDR3 sequence reads: CASSPLGEKLFF. CDR3 nucleotides: TGTGCCAGCAGCCCCCTCGGGGAAAAACTGTTTTTT.

This clone was counted only a few times. The chain uses TRBV13 and TRBJ1-2; 8 bases align to TRBD1. This CDR3 region has 14 residues. The junction had 3 bases not matched to a gene; V was cut back by 4 bases and J by 2 bases. Per germline, CDR1 PRHDT and CDR2 FYEKMQ (reference sequence). CDR3 in amino acids: CASSSWTGNYGYTF. The CDR3 coding sequence is TGTGCCAGCAGCTCCTGGACAGGGAACTATGGCTACACCTTC.

This clone was picked up a small number of times. This rearrangement joins TRBV18 to TRBJ1-2; D uncertain. V was pared by 5 bases and J by 10 bases, with 11 bases between. Germline assignment: CDR1 KGHSH and CDR2 LQKENI. The CDR3 has 11 amino acids. CDR3 DNA sequence: TGTGCCAGCTCAGCAAAAGACGACTACACCTTC. Protein: CASSAKDDYTF.

This clone was counted between two and nine times. V gene TRBV13 combines with J gene TRBJ2-3; no clear D. Germline V gene data show CDR1 as PRHDT and CDR2 as FYEKMQ (reference sequence). The CDR3 has 15 residues. V shed 5 bases and J shed 2 bases, with 14 bases lying between them. For the CDR3, the DNA is TGTGCCAGCAGCCAACGACACGGTCCCACAGATACGCAGTATTTT. It is translated as CASSQRHGPTDTQYF.

As concerns this clone: Other nucleotide sequences in the sample specify the same CDR3. The chain uses TRBV28 and TRBJ2-7, with D maybe TRBD2 (5 bases). With 4 bases removed from V and 4 bases from J, the gap between germline ends came to 8 bases. The CDR3 runs to 12 residues. The germline V gene encodes CDR1 MDHEN and CDR2 SYDVKM. The CDR3 bases are TGTGCCAGCAGTTCAACGGGGTACGAGCAGTACTTC. Its protein is CASSSTGYEQYF.

This chain joins TRBV5-1 and TRBJ2-5; TRBD2 matches 7 bases. The germline V gene has CDR1 SGHRS and CDR2 YFSETQ. The CDR3 has 16 residues. V trimming: 3 bases; J trimming: 5 bases; junction bases outside the gene matches: 13. The CDR3 loop is CASSSGYTSDDETQYF. As DNA, the CDR3 is TGCGCCAGCAGCTCCGGATACACTAGCGACGACGAGACCCAGTACTTC.

V gene TRBV6-5 combines with J gene TRBJ1-2; D gene ambiguous. Trimming pared 6 bases from V and 1 base from J, leaving 15 bases between. The CDR3 is 15 residues long. From germline, CDR1 is MNHEY and CDR2 SVGAGI. CDR3 in amino acids: CASSRGNRVNYGYTF. The CDR3 DNA sequence: TGTGCCAGCAGCCGAGGAAATCGGGTTAACTATGGCTACACCTTC.